This T cell receptor (beta chain) stems from a study of breast tumors, draining lymph nodes, adjacent tissues. Study-wide findings and caveats: The data were judged consistent with most tumor T cells coming from lymph node and expanding in tumor. Tumors had less TCR diversity than lymph nodes, more than nontumor tissue. The lymph node origin of tumor T cells was framed as consistent with a hypothesis, not demonstrated. Luminal-like breast cancer showed significantly greater tumor-nontumor repertoire similarity than basal-like breast cancer did.

The lymph nodes were axillary draining lymph nodes from breast cancer patients. Per the germline V gene, CDR1 is MNHNS and CDR2 is SASEGT. V gave up 5 bases and J gave up 0 bases; unmatched junction bases: 10. The CDR3 consists of 16 residues. The sample holds a few counts of this clonotype. Its antigen is unidentified. MiXCR, applied by TCRdb to the multiplex PCR reads, yields one record per CDR3 protein. The sample holds about 89,000 distinct CDR3 sequences, roughly 28% seen once. Source material: axillary lymph node tissue. V usage is TRBV6-1 and J usage is TRBJ2-7, with TRBD1 matching 7 bases. This TCR derives from a female donor with breast cancer. Some clones in this sample may be carry-over from other donors' samples. This CDR3 reads CASSHPGTVGSYEQYF. In nucleotides, the CDR3 is TGTGCCAGCAGTCATCCCGGGACAGTGGGCTCCTACGAGCAGTACTTC.